This TCR beta chain comes out of a study of patients and donors after allogeneic stem cell transplantation. Ten or more counts support this clonotype. MiXCR, applied by TCRdb to the RT-PCR reads, yields one record per CDR3 protein. The table has about 87,000 distinct CDR3 sequences, less than 5% seen once; the top ten hold less than 3%. Germline V lookup: CDR1 SGHKS, CDR2 YYEKEE (reference sequence). The junction had 4 bases not matched to a gene; V was cut back by 3 bases and J by 2 bases. The CDR3 is 15 amino acids. Material: blood, either unsorted or a sorted T cell fraction (not recorded which). This sequence originates from a human donor who was either an allogeneic HSCT recipient or a stem cell or donor lymphocyte infusion donor (not recorded which). It is not recorded whose cells these are; they may come from a transplant donor. The rearrangement joins TRBV5-5 to TRBJ2-2; 7 nucleotides match TRBD1. CDR3 sequence: CASSSQGVNTGELFF. DNA of the CDR3: TGTGCCAGCAGCTCGCAGGGGGTAAACACCGGGGAGCTGTTTTTT.